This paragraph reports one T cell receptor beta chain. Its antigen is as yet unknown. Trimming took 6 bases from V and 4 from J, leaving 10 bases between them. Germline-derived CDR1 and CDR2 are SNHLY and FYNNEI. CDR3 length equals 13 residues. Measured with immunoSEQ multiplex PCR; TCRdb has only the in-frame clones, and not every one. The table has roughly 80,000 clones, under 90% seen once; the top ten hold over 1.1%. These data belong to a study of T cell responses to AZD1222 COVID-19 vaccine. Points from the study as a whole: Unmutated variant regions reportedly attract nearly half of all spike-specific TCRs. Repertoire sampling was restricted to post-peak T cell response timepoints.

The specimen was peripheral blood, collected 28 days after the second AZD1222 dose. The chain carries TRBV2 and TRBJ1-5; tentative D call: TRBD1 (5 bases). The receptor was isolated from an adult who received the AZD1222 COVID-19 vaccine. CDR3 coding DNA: TGTGCCAGCAGGGCGACAGAGAATCAGCCCCAGCATTTT. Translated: CASRATENQPQHF.